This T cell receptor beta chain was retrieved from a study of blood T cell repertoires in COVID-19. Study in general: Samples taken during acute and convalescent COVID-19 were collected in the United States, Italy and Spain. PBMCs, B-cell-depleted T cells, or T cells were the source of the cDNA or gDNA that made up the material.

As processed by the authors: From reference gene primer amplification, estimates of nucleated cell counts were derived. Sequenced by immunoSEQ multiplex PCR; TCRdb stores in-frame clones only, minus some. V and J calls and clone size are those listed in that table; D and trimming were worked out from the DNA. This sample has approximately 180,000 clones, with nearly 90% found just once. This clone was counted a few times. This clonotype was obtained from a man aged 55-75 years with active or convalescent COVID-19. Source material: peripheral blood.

CDR3 loop: CASSQMRSDTQYF. Written as DNA, the CDR3 is TGTGCCAGCAGCCAAATGCGTTCAGATACGCAGTATTTT. The chain carries TRBV3-1 (or the pseudogene TRBV3-2) and TRBJ2-3; unclear D gene. V gave up 2 bases and J gave up 4 bases, with 7 bases separating them. CDR3 size: 13 residues. The germline gives CDR1 LGHDT, CDR2 YNNKEL (reference sequence).